This TCR beta chain was observed in a study of T cell changes during pregnancy in multiple sclerosis. CDR3 length: 15 residues. Germline CDR1 and CDR2: MNHEY and SMNVEV (reference sequence). Sequencing used immunoSEQ multiplex PCR; TCRdb keeps in-frame clones, though not all of them. The table includes 16,000 or so clones, roughly 96% detected once. The material was peripheral blood, obtained in the third trimester of pregnancy. The TCR sequence derives from a female donor with multiple sclerosis, enrolled in a pregnancy study. This chain connects TRBV27 to TRBJ2-5, with 7 bases identical to TRBD1. The end of the DNA aligns better with TRBJ2-7, so the J call may be wrong. As DNA, the CDR3 is TGTGCCAGCAGTAACCCACAGGGGCCAACCTACGAGCAGTACTTC. It translates to CASSNPQGPTYEQYF.